This T cell receptor (beta chain) was found in a study of naive CD8 T cells in extremely preterm neonates. General study points: Preterm infants showed shorter CDR3s, fewer N additions and less trimming than older groups. Preterm samples differed in productive template counts; sample size was small.

The germline CDR1 and CDR2 sequences are SGHVS and FNYEAQ. The junction had 4 bases not matched to a gene; V was cut back by 1 base and J by 2 bases. The CDR3 loop spans 15 amino acids. Data came from immunoSEQ multiplex PCR; TCRdb stores just in-frame clones and leaves some out. The sample records about 7,600 clones, 95% to 98% being singletons. In the case of this clone: Its target is not known.

This sequence joins TRBV7-6 and TRBJ2-7; 8 nucleotides agree with TRBD1. Material: naive CD8+ T cells from blood. This clonotype was obtained from a human donor in good health. The CDR3 sequence is CASSLGTGPAYEQYV. The CDR3 coding sequence is TGTGCCAGCAGCTTAGGGACAGGGCCCGCCTACGAGCAGTACGTC.